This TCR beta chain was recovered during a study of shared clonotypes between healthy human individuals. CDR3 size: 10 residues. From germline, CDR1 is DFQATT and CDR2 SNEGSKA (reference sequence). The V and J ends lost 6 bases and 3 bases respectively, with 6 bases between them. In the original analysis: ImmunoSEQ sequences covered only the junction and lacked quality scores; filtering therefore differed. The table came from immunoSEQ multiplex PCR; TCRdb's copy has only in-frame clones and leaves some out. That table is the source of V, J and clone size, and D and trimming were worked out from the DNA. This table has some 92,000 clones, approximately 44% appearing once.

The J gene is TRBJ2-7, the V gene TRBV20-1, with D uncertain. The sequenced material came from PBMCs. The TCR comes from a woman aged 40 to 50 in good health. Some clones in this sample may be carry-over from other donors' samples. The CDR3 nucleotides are TGCAGTGCGGAGCGCTACGAGCAGTACTTC. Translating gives CSAERYEQYF.